This TCR beta chain was retrieved from a study of Ad26.COV2.S vaccination and SARS-CoV-2 variants. Sequencing used immunoSEQ multiplex PCR; TCRdb keeps in-frame clones, though not all of them. The sample lists 300,000 to 500,000 clones; 88% were seen once. Sample treatment: over 15 received Ad26.COV2.S at low or high dose, single or two shots; about five received placebo; per-sample allocation not given. Day 63 following the first vaccine or placebo injection was when the samples were taken. This CDR3 is 16 amino acids long. Between the trimmed V and J ends, which lost 5 bases and 0 bases, there was a span of 14 bases. The germline V gene encodes CDR1 LNHDA and CDR2 SQIVND (reference sequence).

The clonotype comes from a person between 18 and 65 years old who received the Ad26.COV2.S COVID-19 vaccine or a placebo. The chain carries TRBV19 and TRBJ1-5; D unresolved. Sequenced here: peripheral blood, sampled in a trial of Ad26.COV2.S vaccine versus placebo. The CDR3 sequence: CASSSQWRDSNQPQHF. The CDR3 DNA reads as TGTGCCAGTAGTTCCCAGTGGCGGGATAGCAATCAGCCCCAGCATTTT.